The subject of this entry is one TCR beta chain. What it binds is not known. The PCR contained 60 Vbeta and 13 Jbeta primers. Some clones are missing from TCRdb's copy, which holds only in-frame ones; the method was immunoSEQ multiplex PCR. The table records 120,000 or so clones, approximately 72% of them present only once. This sample was taken from a study of cytomegalovirus exposure and HLA in healthy donors. Overall study results and limits: Likely technical artifact: a cluster of highly shared sequence variants.

The specimen sequenced was PBMCs. The origin of this receptor is a woman aged 45-65 years in good health and CMV-seropositive.

The CDR3 is CASSLGTETQYF. CDR3 in DNA: TGTGCCAGCAGCTTAGGTACTGAGACCCAGTACTTC. This chain connects TRBV11-2 to TRBJ2-5; no definite D call. Deletions cut 1 base from V and 5 bases from J, with 5 bases between. The CDR3 is 12 residues long. In germline, CDR1 is SGHAT, CDR2 FQNNGV.